A selection of T cell receptor beta chains follows, all from one sample in a study of cytomegalovirus exposure and HLA in healthy donors. Data came from immunoSEQ multiplex PCR; TCRdb stores just in-frame clones and leaves some out. The repertoire consists of about 140,000 clones, with roughly 80% occurring once and the leading ten covering 4.5% to 6%. Sequencing was done on a sample of PBMCs. These receptor sequences come from a male donor in good health and CMV-seronegative. The CDR3 runs from the conserved cysteine through the conserved F or W. A D gene is named only where the DNA matches it firmly. The size of a clone is reported for some rows only, either as once, few or many, or as a class for expanded clones.

TGCGCCAGCAGCCGATCAGGGGGCGCCGGCTCACCCCTCCACTTT	CASSRSGGAGSPLHF	15	TRBV5-1	TRBJ1-6	-	TRBD1
TGTGCCAGCAACCGAAGGGGCTATAGCTCCTACGAGCAGTACTTC	CASNRRGYSSYEQYF	15	TRBV5-6	TRBJ2-7	-	-
TGCGCCAGCAGCTCCGTCTTCCCGGCGGGGGAGCCTTTGAACACTGAAGCTTTCTTT	CASSSVFPAGEPLNTEAFF	19	TRBV5-1	TRBJ1-1	-	-
TGTGCCAGCTCACCAGCAATTGGGACAGGGCCGGGCACTGAAGCTTTCTTT	CASSPAIGTGPGTEAFF	17	TRBV18	TRBJ1-1	-	TRBD1
TGCAGCGCCCGTAAACAGGGTGACTATGGCTACACCTTC	CSARKQGDYGYTF	13	TRBV29-1	TRBJ1-2	-	-
TGTGCCAGCAGCTCTGACTGGAACACCGGGGAGCTGTTTTTT	CASSSDWNTGELFF	14	TRBV11-2	TRBJ2-2	once	-
TGTGCCAGCAGTTACTCAGCGAGCTCCTATAATTCACCCCTCCACTTT	CASSYSASSYNSPLHF	16	TRBV6-5	TRBJ1-6	few	-
TGTGCCAGCAGCTTGTCAGGGGCCGGGGAGCTGTTTTTT	CASSLSGAGELFF	13	TRBV5-6	TRBJ2-2	-	-
TGTGCCAGCAGCCGAACAGGGTATGGTGGCTATGGCTACACCTTC	CASSRTGYGGYGYTF	15	TRBV28	TRBJ1-2	-	-
TGTGCCAGTAGCCCAACCGGGACAGGGGACCAGCCCCAGCATTTT	CASSPTGTGDQPQHF	15	TRBV19	TRBJ1-5	-	TRBD1
TGTGCCAGTACCCCTGGGACACTTCCCCTCTCCACTGAAGCTTTCTTT	CASTPGTLPLSTEAFF	16	TRBV19	TRBJ1-1	-	-
TGTGCCAGCAGCCAAGAGGGGACAGGGGGCTACGAGCAGTACTTC	CASSQEGTGGYEQYF	15	TRBV4-2	TRBJ2-7	-	TRBD1
TGTGCCAGCAGTTCAGGGCGCCAGGACGACTACACCTTC	CASSSGRQDDYTF	13	TRBV6-5	TRBJ1-2	-	-
TGTGCCAGCACTCAGAGCGGGAATGGCTACACCTTC	CASTQSGNGYTF	12	TRBV6-6	TRBJ1-2	-	-
TGTGCCATCAGTAGCCTCAACACTGAAGCTTTCTTT	CAISSLNTEAFF	12	TRBV10-3	TRBJ1-1	-	-
TGTGCCTGGGCGGGGGGAAACATTCAGTACTTC	CAWAGGNIQYF	11	TRBV30	TRBJ2-4	-	TRBD2
TGCGCCAGCAGCCCGGGACAGGAGGATGAATCCTACACCTTC	CASSPGQEDESYTF	14	TRBV5-1	TRBJ1-2	-	TRBD1
TGTGCCAGCAGGGTGACACTTCAGGTGACCTACAATGAGCAGTTCTTC	CASRVTLQVTYNEQFF	16	TRBV2	TRBJ2-1	-	-
TGTGCCAGCAGACGGGGGTCTAACTATGGCTACACCTTC	CASRRGSNYGYTF	13	TRBV6-5	TRBJ1-2	-	-
TGTGCCAGTGGGGACAGACCGTCTAGTGACACCTTC	CASGDRPSSDTF	12	TRBV19	TRBJ1-2	once	TRBD1
TGTGCCAGCAGTTACGAGGAGGGGACCTACGAGCAGTACTTC	CASSYEEGTYEQYF	14	TRBV6-5	TRBJ2-7	once	-
TGTGCCAGCAGCCGTCGACAGGGGAGGGAGAGCACTGAAGCTTTCTTT	CASSRRQGRESTEAFF	16	TRBV5-8	TRBJ1-1	-	TRBD1
TGTGCCAGCAGCTTAGGTGTCACAGGGGCAGGCAATGAGCAGTTCTTC	CASSLGVTGAGNEQFF	16	TRBV11-3	TRBJ2-1	-	TRBD1
TGCGCCAGCAGCCAGATGGGACAGGGGTACACTGAAGCTTTCTTT	CASSQMGQGYTEAFF	15	TRBV4-1	TRBJ1-1	once	TRBD1
TGTGCCGCAAAAGGGCCGGGGAGTTCACCCCTCCACTTT	CAAKGPGSSPLHF	13	TRBV30	TRBJ1-6	-	-
TGTGCCAGCAGTACTACGGACAGCAGCTCCTATAATTCACCCCTCCACTTT	CASSTTDSSSYNSPLHF	17	TRBV28	TRBJ1-6	-	-
TGTGCCAGCAGCTTTGAGAGGGTAGCGGGGGGGCCGTACAATGAGCAGTTCTTC	CASSFERVAGGPYNEQFF	18	TRBV12-1	TRBJ2-1	-	-